What follows are 24 T cell receptor beta chains derived from one specimen sequenced in a study of T-cell reconstitution after alpha-beta-depleted transplantation in children. Unique molecular identifiers were built into the TCRbeta library. MiXCR, run by TCRdb on the PCR reads, gives a single entry per CDR3 protein. The table shows about 420,000 distinct CDR3 sequences, with about 17% occurring only once. The sequencing here drew on PBMCs, mostly from graft donor cells, taken 360 days after TCRalphabeta/CD19-depleted stem cell transplant. Receptors were obtained from a boy in the first two years of life who had a stem cell transplant for Wiskott-Aldrich syndrome, so the T cells may come from the graft donor.

The J gene is TRBJ1-1, the V gene TRBV6-2 or TRBV6-3; perhaps TRBD1 as D (5 bases). There are 14 residues in the CDR3. The V and J ends lost 0 bases and 5 bases respectively, with 10 bases between them. CDR1 is MNHEY, CDR2 SVGEGT, per germline. The CDR3 coding sequence is TGTGCCAGCAGTTACTCAGCAGGGAAGACTGAAGCTTTCTTT. It encodes CASSYSAGKTEAFF.

The chain has TRBV4-3 and TRBJ2-7, with D uncertain. Germline values: CDR1 LGHNA, CDR2 YSLEER. V was clipped by 0 bases and J by 2 bases, with 17 bases between them. CDR3 length: 17 amino acids. CDR3 protein: CASSQDLTSVRTYEQYF. The CDR3 coding sequence is TGCGCCAGCAGCCAAGATTTAACGTCGGTCAGAACCTACGAGCAGTACTTC.

Only a few counts were recorded for this clonotype. This chain links TRBV27 with TRBJ2-7; TRBD2 agrees at 11 bases. This CDR3 contains 13 residues. Trimming at V came to 10 bases and at J to 9 bases, leaving 11 bases not matched to a gene. Germline CDR1 MNHEY, CDR2 SMNVEV (reference sequence). CDR3 DNA sequence: TGTGCCACCCCTAGCGGGAGGAGAACGATGCAGTACTTC. Protein: CATPSGRRTMQYF.

The gene calls are TRBV12-3 or TRBV12-4 and TRBJ2-1; 8 bases line up with TRBD2. V was pared by 3 bases and J by 5 bases, with 12 bases of the junction left unmatched. This CDR3 has 17 amino acids. This chain's CDR3 is CASSFTPLAANDNEQFF. CDR3 DNA sequence: TGTGCCAGCAGTTTTACCCCACTAGCGGCTAATGACAATGAGCAGTTCTTC.

The J gene is TRBJ2-1, the V gene TRBV5-1; the match to TRBD2 covers 14 bases. The CDR3 extends over 19 amino acids. V shed 3 bases and J 3 bases; nucleotides not matched to a gene: 11. Germline CDR1 and CDR2: SGHRS and YFSETQ. The CDR3 bases are TGCGCCAGCAGCTCCTACGCCGGGACTAGCGGGAGTCGCTACAATGAGCAGTTCTTC. The encoded protein is CASSSYAGTSGSRYNEQFF.

The chain combines TRBV7-6 with TRBJ2-2; a possible D gene is TRBD2 (6 bases). Germline CDR1 is SGHVS and CDR2 is FNYEAQ. The CDR3 covers 17 residues. V lost 1 base and J 3 bases, leaving 15 bases between the germline ends. The CDR3 DNA reads TGTGCCAGCAGCTTAGGGCTCCGGGGGTCGTACACCGGGGAGCTGTTTTTT. Translating gives CASSLGLRGSYTGELFF.

Only a few counts were recorded for this clonotype. The chain recombines TRBV7-2 with TRBJ2-7; 10 bases are shared with TRBD1. Germline CDR1 is SGHTA and CDR2 is FQGNSA. CDR3 length: 15 amino acids. V lost 5 bases to trimming and J lost 2 bases; unmatched junction nucleotides: 6. CDR3 DNA sequence: TGTGCCAGCAGCCCTCGGACAGGGGGTACCTACGAGCAGTACTTC. It translates to CASSPRTGGTYEQYF.

This clonotype was counted a few times. V gene TRBV25-1 combines with J gene TRBJ2-4; D is unresolved. V dropped 7 bases and J dropped 2 bases, with 18 bases sitting between them. CDR1 MGHDK and CDR2 SYGVNS come from the germline V gene. CDR3 length equals 16 residues. The CDR3 coding sequence is TGTGCCAGCACCAAAAACCCAAGGTCCCCCAAAAACATTCAGTACTTC. Translating gives CASTKNPRSPKNIQYF.

There are many counts of this clonotype. This rearrangement joins TRBV7-9 to TRBJ2-7; no clear D gene. Germline V gives CDR1 SEHNR, CDR2 FQNEAQ (reference sequence). V gave up 0 bases and J gave up 2 bases, with 8 bases separating them. The CDR3 is 14 amino acids. CDR3 sequence reads: CASSLAQMPYEQYF. CDR3 sequence (DNA): TGTGCCAGCAGCTTAGCACAGATGCCCTACGAGCAGTACTTC.

This clonotype was counted a few times. The rearrangement links TRBV12-3 or TRBV12-4 to TRBJ2-1; TRBD2 matches at 13 bases. Unmatched junction bases numbered 5, after V lost 5 bases and J lost 7 bases. The CDR3 consists of 15 residues. The CDR3 loop reads CASSLTSGRPNEQFF. CDR3 in DNA: TGTGCCAGCAGTCTGACTAGCGGGAGGCCAAATGAGCAGTTCTTC.

This clonotype was detected many times. V gene TRBV4-1 combines with J gene TRBJ2-4; D not resolved. CDR1 is MGHRA, CDR2 YSYEKL, per germline. This CDR3 spans 15 amino acids. V lost 4 bases to trimming and J lost 1 base, with 11 bases between them. Here the CDR3 DNA reads TGCGCCAGCAGCCTCATTTACCTGGCCAAAAACATTCAGTACTTC. Protein: CASSLIYLAKNIQYF.

This clonotype was recorded a few times. This chain uses TRBV5-1 with TRBJ2-7; the D gene is possibly TRBD1 (6 bases). This CDR3 contains 18 residues. The ends were cut back, 5 bases at V and 2 bases at J, with 26 bases in the middle. In germline, CDR1 is SGHRS, CDR2 YFSETQ. The CDR3 region has the DNA TGCGCCAGCAGTCCCTATGGGTTACCCGGGACACCCCCCTACGAGCAGTACTTC. It specifies CASSPYGLPGTPPYEQYF.

The chain combines TRBV15 with TRBJ2-3; D is unclear. V lost 1 base and J lost 2, with 7 bases in between. The germline V gene has CDR1 LNHNV and CDR2 YYDKDF (reference sequence). The CDR3 is 14 residues long. The CDR3 region is CATSRGLNTDTQYF. For the CDR3, the DNA is TGTGCCACCAGCAGAGGCTTGAACACAGATACGCAGTATTTT.

The chain joins TRBV5-1 to TRBJ2-1, with TRBD2 as a possible D gene (6 bases). Trimming took off 1 base at V and 4 bases at J, with 21 bases between the two ends. The CDR3 runs to 18 residues. Germline CDR1 is SGHRS and CDR2 is YFSETQ. CDR3 nucleotide sequence: TGCGCCAGCAGCTTGACATCCGGGACTCAAGGTTTTTACAATGAGCAGTTCTTC. This translates into CASSLTSGTQGFYNEQFF.

CDR3 in amino acids: CSARDRLLAKNIQYF. CDR3 nucleotides: TGCAGTGCTAGAGATCGACTTCTAGCCAAAAACATTCAGTACTTC. The V and J genes are TRBV20-1 and TRBJ2-4; D call uncertain. The CDR3 has 15 amino acids. Germline V gene lookup returns CDR1 DFQATT and CDR2 SNEGSKA (reference sequence). Trimming took off 0 bases at V and 0 bases at J, with 9 bases between the two ends.

The chain is built from TRBV20-1 and TRBJ2-3, with D possibly TRBD1 on 6 matching bases. The CDR3 sequence is 13 residues long. The V gene lost 4 bases and the J gene lost 1 base, with 9 bases spanning the gap. CDR1 is DFQATT, CDR2 SNEGSKA, per germline (reference sequence). CDR3 nucleotides: TGCAGTGCTAAGAGACAGGGCACAGATACGCAGTATTTT. Its translation is CSAKRQGTDTQYF.

The chain has TRBV6-1 and TRBJ2-1; no definite D call. The V end lost 9 bases, the J end lost 0 bases, and 12 bases lay between the germline ends. This CDR3 is built from 14 residues. Germline CDR1 and CDR2: MNHNS and SASEGT. This CDR3 reads CASFSSGSYNEQFF. CDR3 in DNA: TGTGCCAGTTTTTCCTCGGGCTCCTACAATGAGCAGTTCTTC.

This clonotype was found a few times. The chain has TRBV20-1 and TRBJ2-3; 9 nucleotides align to TRBD1. The V gene end was trimmed by 1 base and the J gene end by 3 bases; junction bases not matched to a gene: 11. This CDR3 spans 17 amino acids. The V gene's germline CDR1 is DFQATT and CDR2 SNEGSKA (reference sequence). The CDR3 DNA reads TGCAGTGCTAGAGTGGGACAGGGTGTGTTTGTAACAGATACGCAGTATTTT. Amino acid sequence: CSARVGQGVFVTDTQYF.

This clonotype was seen a handful of times. The V call is TRBV11-2, the J call TRBJ2-1; 10 nucleotides line up with TRBD2. The junction had 10 bases not matched to a gene; V was cut back by 5 bases and J by 0 bases. Germline V CDR1 and CDR2: SGHAT, FQNNGV. The CDR3 is 18 amino acids. CDR3 in DNA: TGTGCCAGCAGCCGCCGTGTTAGCGGGGGGAGCTCCTACAATGAGCAGTTCTTC. Its translation: CASSRRVSGGSSYNEQFF.

The chain combines TRBV29-1 with TRBJ2-1; 7 positions agree with TRBD2. The CDR3 extends over 13 amino acids. Germline V gene lookup returns CDR1 SQVTM and CDR2 ANQGSEA. Trimming took 1 base from V and 6 from J; bases not matched to a gene: 3. The CDR3 spells CSVEGTRVNEQFF. Written as DNA, the CDR3 is TGCAGCGTTGAAGGGACTAGGGTCAATGAGCAGTTCTTC.

V usage is TRBV5-1 and J usage is TRBJ2-2; D unclear. The CDR3 covers 12 residues. The germline V gene encodes CDR1 SGHRS and CDR2 YFSETQ. V was shortened by 1 base and J by 6 bases, with 4 bases between the two germline ends. The CDR3 nucleotides are TGCGCCAGCAGCTTGATTTCCGGGGAGCTGTTTTTT. As protein: CASSLISGELFF.

V gene TRBV11-2 combines with J gene TRBJ2-5; 7 bases are shared with TRBD2. Germline CDR1 SGHAT, CDR2 FQNNGV. J gave up 4 bases and V 1 base, and 9 bases lay outside the gene matches. The CDR3 has 16 residues. The DNA of the CDR3 is TGTGCCAGCAGCTTAGGTCCTAAAGCGGGGATAGAGACCCAGTACTTC. Translated: CASSLGPKAGIETQYF.

This chain uses TRBV30 with TRBJ2-4, with a possible D match to TRBD1 (5 bases). V lost 0 bases and J lost 5, with 8 bases in between. This CDR3 region has 13 residues. CDR1 GTSNPN and CDR2 SVGIG come from the germline V gene (reference sequence). CDR3 region: CAWSVRGQNIQYF. DNA for the CDR3: TGTGCCTGGAGTGTAAGGGGCCAAAACATTCAGTACTTC.

This clonotype was counted at least ten times. J is TRBJ2-1 and V is TRBV9; D not certain. CDR1 is SGDLS, CDR2 YYNGEE, per germline. V lost 4 bases and J 5 bases, leaving 10 bases between the germline ends. CDR3 length equals 13 residues. The CDR3 region is CASSRDLNNEQFF. CDR3 nucleotides: TGTGCCAGCAGCCGAGACCTGAACAATGAGCAGTTCTTC.